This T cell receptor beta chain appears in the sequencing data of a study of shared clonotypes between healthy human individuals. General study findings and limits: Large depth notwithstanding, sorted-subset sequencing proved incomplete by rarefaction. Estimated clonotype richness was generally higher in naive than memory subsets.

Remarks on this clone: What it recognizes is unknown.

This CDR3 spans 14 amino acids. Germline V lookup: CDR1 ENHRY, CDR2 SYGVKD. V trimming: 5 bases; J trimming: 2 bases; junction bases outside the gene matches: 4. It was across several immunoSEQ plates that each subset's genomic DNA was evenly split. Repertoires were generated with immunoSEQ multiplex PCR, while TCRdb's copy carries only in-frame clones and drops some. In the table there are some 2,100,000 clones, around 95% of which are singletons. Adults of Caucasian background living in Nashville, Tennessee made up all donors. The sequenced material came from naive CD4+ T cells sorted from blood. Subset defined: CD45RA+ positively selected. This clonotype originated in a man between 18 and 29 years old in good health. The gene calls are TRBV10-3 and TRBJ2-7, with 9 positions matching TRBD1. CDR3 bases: TGTGCCATCAGTTTCGACAGGGGGGCCTACGAGCAGTACTTC. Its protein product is CAISFDRGAYEQYF.